This T cell receptor beta chain was identified during a study of Ad26.COV2.S vaccination and SARS-CoV-2 variants (dated by TCRdb to 2020 to 2022). Notes on the research overall: Vaccine-arm donors were drawn from COV1001, a multicentre, randomized, double-blind, placebo-controlled phase I-IIa trial of Ad26.COV2.S in healthy adults. Ad26.COV2.S was given intramuscularly at 5x10^10 or 1x10^11 viral particles, as a single shot or as two shots 56 days apart. Sequencing of the TCRbeta repertoire served to evaluate the specificity and breadth of SARS-CoV-2-reactive T cell receptors following Ad26.COV2.S vaccination. A total of approximately 30 samples were included in the TCR-sequenced set, comprising around 19 Ad26.COV2.S vaccine recipients, 5 placebo recipients and 8 SARS-CoV-2 convalescent individuals. Trial participants were randomized into five groups of five, in which low-dose or high-dose Ad26.COV2.S was given once or twice, or placebo was given on both occasions. Blinding of investigators to trial group allocation was maintained during experiments and outcome assessment.

TCRbeta CDR3 regions were sequenced with the immunoSEQ Assay. After extraction, genomic DNA underwent amplification by bias-controlled multiplex PCR, followed by high-throughput sequencing. Per the original workflow: To quantify the absolute abundance of every unique TCRbeta CDR3 region, sequences were collapsed and filtered. T cell fraction was estimated by normalizing TCRbeta template counts to usable DNA, with usable DNA measured through amplification of reference genes found in all nucleated cells. Repertoire TCRs were annotated as SARS-CoV-2-specific by exact matching of V gene, CDR3 amino acid sequence and J gene to a known reactive TCR set. MIRA supplied the reference SARS-CoV-2 TCR set, which was filtered for enrichment in COVID-19-positive ImmuneCODE repertoires so that public or cross-reactive TCRs were removed. Using the MIRA antigens, annotated TCRs were further analysed by specific ORF or by position within an ORF. Depth was the summed frequency of annotated unique rearrangements, while breadth was defined as annotated unique rearrangements over total unique productive rearrangements. Two-sided Wilcoxon rank-sum tests were applied when comparing TCR breadth between groups. TCRdb holds this immuneACCESS table with in-frame rearrangements only. Some clones are missing; in checked studies, unresolved V genes explain under half, and the rest has no known cause. The DNA was the basis for D and trimming; V, J and clone size are from that table. The sample table lists some 350,000 clones, roughly nine tenths of them with a count of one. The top ten clones comprise 5% to 6.5% of the sample.

Broad study findings and their caveats: Substantial breadth of spike-specific CD8+ and CD4+ T cell responses was reported after vaccination. Compared with placebo recipients, Ad26.COV2.S recipients showed higher spike-specific TCR breadth (P = 0.0014). Non-spike TCR breadth was comparable between vaccine and placebo recipients, consistent with the vaccine containing only spike. The authors noted that total T cell responses may have been underestimated by the TCR breadth and depth analyses. Comparing responses between vaccine doses or regimens was not something the study was powered to do.

The treatment or condition label here, explained by the study, means: roughly 20 received Ad26.COV2.S at low or high dose, single or two shots; 5 received placebo; per-sample allocation not given. Repertoires of vaccine and placebo recipients were sequenced from samples taken on day 63 after the first injection. Cohort 1b enrolled 25 or so adults aged 18-55 years at a single site in Boston, USA, between 29 July and 7 August 2020. Ad26.COV2.S was a replication-incompetent adenovirus type 26 vector expressing a prefusion-stabilized SARS-CoV-2 spike protein from the original Wuhan strain. In the case of this clone: The specificity of this receptor is unknown. No quality values exist for individual bases; no much larger clone is one base distant.

The material was peripheral blood, obtained in a trial of Ad26.COV2.S vaccine versus placebo. The sequence derives from a person aged 18 to 65 who received the Ad26.COV2.S COVID-19 vaccine or a placebo.

The CDR3 region has the sequence CASSREIAGPPNTGELFF. The sequenced DNA: TGTGCCAGTAGTAGGGAAATAGCGGGGCCTCCGAACACCGGGGAGCTGTTTTTT. The chain was built from TRBV19 and TRBJ2-2, with 8 central nucleotides matching TRBD2. V ends up 4 bases short and J 0 bases short, with an unmatched junction base count of 10. Reading the germline V gene (reference sequence) gives CDR1 LNHDA and CDR2 SQIVND. From the cysteine through the phenylalanine, the CDR3 covers 18 amino acids. Only the CDR3 DNA is retained, 54 bases long and in frame from the first base.